What follows are 13 T cell receptor beta chains derived from one specimen sequenced in a study of low-dose radiotherapy and immunotherapy resistance in tumors. Amplification of TCRs used a constant-region primer and V-primer adapter for roughly 22 PCR cycles. MiXCR was run by TCRdb on the reads, yielding one entry per CDR3 protein. Among some 45,000 distinct CDR3 sequences listed, about 12% were seen once. The time point denotes: before trial treatment. Sequencing was performed on PBMCs, taken before treatment. The source is a female donor with ovarian cancer.

This clonotype was observed at least ten times. The chain combines TRBV2 with TRBJ1-2; D call uncertain. Germline V gene sequence: CDR1 SNHLY, CDR2 FYNNEI. The V end lost 6 bases, the J end lost 2 bases, and 13 bases lay between the germline ends. CDR3 size: 14 residues. The CDR3 nucleotides read TGTGCCAGCAGCCCTGGACGGGCAAACTATGGCTACACCTTC. Translated: CASSPGRANYGYTF.

Ten or more counts support this clonotype. The chain recombines TRBV5-1 with TRBJ2-6, with 9 positions matching TRBD2. The CDR3 is 16 amino acids. Unmatched junction bases numbered 3, after V lost 1 base and J lost 4 bases. The V gene's germline CDR1 is SGHRS and CDR2 YFSETQ. CDR3 residues: CASSLTGTSGANVLTF. In DNA form, the CDR3 reads TGCGCCAGCAGCTTGACAGGGACTAGCGGGGCCAACGTCCTGACTTTC.

Regarding this clonotype: A far larger clone lies a single base away; this is likely a read error. The rearrangement uses TRBV10-3 and TRBJ2-5, with D uncertain. Trimming removed 10 bases at V and 11 bases at J, with 20 bases between. There are 12 residues in the CDR3. Germline CDR1 ENHRY, CDR2 SYGVKD. CDR3 bases: TGTGCCACCCAGGACGCCTACAATGAGCAGTACTTC. Residues: CATQDAYNEQYF.

This clonotype was found a few times. The chain employs TRBV2 and TRBJ1-2; possibly TRBD1 for D (6 bases). The V end was cut by 5 bases, the J end by 7 bases, with 20 bases between. The CDR3 runs to 15 residues. CDR1 is SNHLY, CDR2 FYNNEI, per germline. The CDR3 loop is CASSPSGEGRGGYTF. The CDR3 bases are TGTGCCAGCAGTCCATCAGGGGAGGGTCGCGGTGGCTACACCTTC. The variable domain in full, with the rest retrieved from reference TRBV2 and TRBJ1-2, is EPEVTQTPSHQVTQMGQEVILRCVPISNHLYFYWYRQILGQKVEFLVSFYNNEISEKSEIFDDQFSVERPDGSNFTLKIRSTKLEDSAMYFCASSPSGEGRGGYTFGSGTRLTVV.

This clonotype has a handful of counts. The rearrangement links TRBV5-1 to TRBJ1-1; tentative D call: TRBD1 (5 bases). From germline, CDR1 is SGHRS and CDR2 YFSETQ. With 5 bases removed from V and 0 bases from J, the gap between germline ends came to 8 bases. This CDR3 has 13 amino acids. CDR3 region: CASRTEMNTEAFF. CDR3 DNA sequence: TGCGCCAGCAGGACAGAGATGAACACTGAAGCTTTCTTT.

This chain joins TRBV9 and TRBJ2-7; 10 bases align to TRBD1. CDR1 is SGDLS and CDR2 is YYNGEE in the germline V gene. The CDR3 runs to 14 residues. Trimming took 3 bases from V and 6 from J; bases not matched to a gene: 6. The CDR3, as DNA: TGTGCCAGCAGCGGAAAGACAGGGGGCGTCGAGCAGTACTTC. Its protein is CASSGKTGGVEQYF.

Ten or more counts support this clonotype. V usage is TRBV4-2 and J usage is TRBJ1-1; 7 nucleotides align to TRBD1. The germline CDR1 and CDR2 sequences are LGHNA and YNFKEQ. The length of the CDR3 is 15 residues. With 2 bases clipped from V and 0 bases from J, the junction kept 3 bases outside the gene matches. The CDR3 DNA reads as TGTGCCAGCAGCCAACGGACAGGAATGAACACTGAAGCTTTCTTT. Translation: CASSQRTGMNTEAFF.

In its sample, this clonotype was seen many times. V is TRBV10-3 and J is TRBJ2-1; perhaps TRBD1 as D (6 bases). This CDR3 contains 15 residues. CDR1 is ENHRY and CDR2 is SYGVKD in the germline V gene. V gave up 11 bases and J gave up 6 bases, with 23 bases separating them. CDR3 residues: CAYSTGTSIPNEQFF. CDR3 in DNA: TGTGCCTACTCGACGGGGACATCCATACCCAATGAGCAGTTCTTC.

Ten or more counts support this clonotype. The genes are TRBV14 and TRBJ1-4; no definite D call. Trimming took 1 base from V and 0 from J, leaving 9 bases between them. The CDR3 is made up of 16 amino acids. From germline, CDR1 is SGHDN and CDR2 FVKESK. CDR3 in amino acids: CASSQGPGATNEKLFF. CDR3 sequence (DNA): TGTGCCAGCAGCCAAGGGCCGGGAGCAACTAATGAAAAACTGTTTTTT.

This clonotype appeared many times. J is TRBJ2-1 and V is TRBV19; 9 nucleotides line up with TRBD2. With V trimmed by 6 bases and J by 8 bases, 11 bases remained unmatched. In germline, CDR1 is LNHDA, CDR2 SQIVND (reference sequence). The CDR3 covers 15 residues. CDR3 sequence (DNA): TGTGCCAGTAGCCGGGCGGGAGGGCCATGGGATGAGCAGTTCTTC. As protein: CASSRAGGPWDEQFF.

This clonotype was seen many times. The J gene is TRBJ2-3, the V gene TRBV12-3 or TRBV12-4; D is undetermined. Trimming took 3 bases from V and 3 from J, leaving 10 bases between them. The CDR3 runs 14 residues. The CDR3 nucleotides are TGTGCCAGCAGTTTCCCAGGACGGACAGATACGCAGTATTTT. It specifies CASSFPGRTDTQYF.

This clonotype has at least ten counts. This chain connects TRBV18 to TRBJ2-1; TRBD1 is a possible D gene (6 bases). There are 17 residues in the CDR3. The V gene's germline CDR1 is KGHSH and CDR2 LQKENI. Trimming cost V 3 bases and J 0 bases, with 15 bases left between them. The CDR3 is CASSPIKQGHSYNEQFF. The CDR3 DNA reads as TGTGCCAGCTCACCCATAAAACAGGGCCACTCCTACAATGAGCAGTTCTTC.

About this clonotype itself: Since a far larger clone is one base different, this is likely a read error. No conserved phenylalanine or tryptophan ends this CDR3, so it is likely a read error. Because the CDR3's place on the DNA is in doubt, the DNA is left out and the CDR3 is given as listed by TCRdb. The chain carries TRBV1 and TRBJ2-2; the table calls TRBD1, which could not be checked here. TRBV1 is termed a pseudogene. Counting both end residues, the CDR3 totals 15 amino acids. The chain's CDR3 is CASSQAGGYTGELFL.